This T cell receptor beta chain was sequenced during a study of molecular identifiers for immune sequencing clone quantification. This clonotype was picked up many times. The germline gives CDR1 SQVTM, CDR2 ANQGSEA. This CDR3 has 16 amino acids. V shed 3 bases and J shed 0 bases, with 17 bases lying between them. TCRdb reanalysed the PCR reads using MiXCR and keeps one entry per CDR3 protein. Of some 320,000 distinct CDR3 sequences detected, about 22% appear once; the ten largest clones hold over 0.7%. The sequenced sample was naive CD8+ T cells from blood, with Jurkat cell RNA spiked in. Sample subset: FACS-sorted CD8+CD4-CCR7+CD45RA+ naive T cells. The J gene is TRBJ1-1, the V gene TRBV29-1; tentative D call: TRBD1 (6 bases). The source is a human donor in good health. Some libraries in this study had Jurkat cell RNA spiked in. The CDR3 bases are TGCAGCGTTGAGATGTACAGGGAAAGCATGAACACTGAAGCTTTCTTT. The encoded protein is CSVEMYRESMNTEAFF.